This T cell receptor (beta chain) was captured by sequencing in a study of CD8+ T cells in alopecia areata. Whole-study context: Treatment with tofacitinib (6 to 18 months) was followed by 6 months off drug.

This clone turned up a few times. Extraction of RNA preceded its reverse transcription into cDNA, which served as the sequencing template. The method was immunoSEQ multiplex PCR; TCRdb's version includes in-frame clones alone and lacks a portion of them. The sample gives 200,000 to 250,000 clones, less than 80% of which show up once; approximately 1.2% is in the top ten. Punch biopsies of lesional scalp, plus peripheral blood, were taken from alopecia areata patients. Germline CDR1 and CDR2: SGHDT and YYEEEE. V lost 2 bases to trimming and J lost 5 bases; unmatched junction nucleotides: 5. The CDR3 is 14 residues long.

This chain links TRBV5-6 with TRBJ2-5, with 8 positions matching TRBD2. Sample: CD4+ T cells sorted from blood, taken at week 0. This TCR derives from a human donor with alopecia areata. In nucleotides, the CDR3 is TGTGCCAGCAGCTTCGGGGGGGCCCCGGAGACCCAGTACTTC. Translated, it gives CASSFGGAPETQYF.